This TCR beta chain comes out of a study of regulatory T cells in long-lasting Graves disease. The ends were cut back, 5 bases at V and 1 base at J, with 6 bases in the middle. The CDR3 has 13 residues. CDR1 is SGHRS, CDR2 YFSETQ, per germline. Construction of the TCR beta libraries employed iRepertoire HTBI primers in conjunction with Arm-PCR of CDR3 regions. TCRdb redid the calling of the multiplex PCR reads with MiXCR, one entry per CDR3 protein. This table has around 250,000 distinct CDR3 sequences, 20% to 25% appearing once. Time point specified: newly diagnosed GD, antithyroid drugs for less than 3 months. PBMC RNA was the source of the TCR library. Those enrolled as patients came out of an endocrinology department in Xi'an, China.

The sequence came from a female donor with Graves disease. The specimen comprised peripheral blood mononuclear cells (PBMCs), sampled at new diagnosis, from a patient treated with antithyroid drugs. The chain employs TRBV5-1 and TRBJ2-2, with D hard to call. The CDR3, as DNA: TGCGCCAGCAGTCAACAGAACACCGGGGAGCTGTTTTTT. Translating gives CASSQQNTGELFF. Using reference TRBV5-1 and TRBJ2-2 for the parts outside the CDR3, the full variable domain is KAGVTQTPRYLIKTRGQQVTLSCSPISGHRSVSWYQQTPGQGLQFLFEYFSETQRNKGNFPGRFSGRQFSNSRSEMNVSTLELGDSALYLCASSQQNTGELFFGEGSRLTVL.